This note documents a single TCR beta chain sequence. V dropped 10 bases and J dropped 0; count of bases not matched to a gene: 9. Germline V lookup: CDR1 SNHLY, CDR2 FYNNEI. This CDR3 has 14 residues. The sample comes from a study of blood T cell repertoires in COVID-19. The protocol was immunoSEQ multiplex PCR, while the TCRdb copy is restricted to in-frame clones and leaves out a portion. The table lists around 140,000 clones, 85% to 90% of them singletons. Material: peripheral blood. This clonotype originated in a man between 18 and 35 years old with COVID-19, enrolled during active disease. The chain is built from TRBV2 and TRBJ2-7; 7 bases map to TRBD1. The CDR3 loop is CATKGQQSSYEQYF. The CDR3 DNA reads as TGTGCCACTAAGGGACAGCAGAGCTCCTACGAGCAGTACTTC.